Sequencing of this TCR beta chain was carried out in a study of T cell responses to AZD1222 COVID-19 vaccine. Findings of the study overall: Among vaccine-associated CD4 TCRs, coverage spanned spike, with dominance at 160-218 and 743-854. Unmutated variant regions reportedly attract nearly half of all spike-specific TCRs. Increased Spike-specific TCR breadth and depth were observed after two AZD1222 doses. Most donors were white British and more were female, and clonal diversity was possibly underestimated.

TCRdb keeps only in-frame clones here, not all; method: immunoSEQ multiplex PCR. The profile shows 90,000 to 120,000 clones, approximately 90% of them singletons. A note on this clone: Antigen: not known.

V shed 5 bases and J shed 7 bases, with 8 bases lying between them. This CDR3 is built from 11 residues. The specimen was peripheral blood, collected 28 days after the second AZD1222 dose. The receptor was isolated from an adult who received the AZD1222 COVID-19 vaccine. The chain carries TRBV12-3 or TRBV12-4 and TRBJ1-1, with D unclear. CDR3 loop: CASSLQYEAFF. The CDR3 nucleotides read TGTGCCAGCAGTCTACAGTATGAAGCTTTCTTT.